There are many counts of the clone carrying this TCR beta chain. Its target is not known. These data originate in a study of T cells after yellow fever vaccination. Broader study findings: Subsequent to the booster, the majority of primary-vaccination clones reappeared (96% CD4, approximately 90% CD8).

A process of 5'RACE template switching, which added a universal primer site and UMIs, was used to make TCR cDNA. From the 5' RACE reads, TCRdb called clonotypes with MiXCR, one entry per CDR3 protein. The table has about 240,000 distinct CDR3 sequences, more than 3.5% seen once. With 3 bases clipped from V and 5 bases from J, the junction kept 11 bases outside the gene matches. In germline, CDR1 is LGHDT, CDR2 YNNKEL (reference sequence). The CDR3 runs to 16 residues. This sample comprised PBMCs, obtained 15 days after the yellow fever booster vaccination. This TCR derives from a man younger than 35 who received the YFV17D yellow fever vaccine. V gene TRBV3-1 combines with J gene TRBJ2-5, with 8 positions matching TRBD2. The CDR3 DNA reads TGTGCCAGCAGCCAGAGGACTAGCTGGGGCGGGGAGACCCAGTACTTC. Translated, it gives CASSQRTSWGGETQYF.